Shown below are 32 T cell receptor beta chains from a single sample sequenced in a study of CD8 T cells in Susac syndrome. It was with random hexamers that about 0.45 to 1 ug RNA was reverse transcribed. TCRdb re-analysed the immunoSEQ multiplex PCR reads in MiXCR, keeping a single row per CDR3 protein. Seen here are approximately 150,000 distinct CDR3 sequences, approximately 95% observed once, and the top ten hold about 0.094%. The sequencing input was CD4+ T cells from PBMCs. These receptors all stem from a human donor with multiple sclerosis.

The J gene is TRBJ1-3, the V gene TRBV5-1; a weak D match, TRBD1 (6 bases). This CDR3 is built from 14 residues. Trimming took 4 bases from V and 0 from J, leaving 8 bases between them. CDR1 and CDR2 from the germline V gene are SGHRS and YFSETQ. CDR3 sequence (DNA): TGCGCCAGCAGCCCGGGACACTCTGGAAACACCATATATTTT. Amino acids: CASSPGHSGNTIYF.

CDR3 protein: CSVEGTGGGYTF. The CDR3, as DNA: TGCAGCGTTGAAGGGACAGGGGGAGGCTACACCTTC. V gene TRBV29-1 combines with J gene TRBJ1-2; 10 bases fit TRBD1. The CDR3 sequence is 12 residues long. The germline V gene has CDR1 SQVTM and CDR2 ANQGSEA. Trimming cost V 1 base and J 8 bases; bases outside gene matches: 1.

V usage is TRBV30 and J usage is TRBJ1-6, with D maybe TRBD1 (5 bases). Germline V lookup: CDR1 GTSNPN, CDR2 SVGIG (reference sequence). The CDR3 covers 14 residues. Trimming stripped 3 bases from V and 10 bases from J, with 16 bases between. CDR3 nucleotide sequence: TGTGCCTGGAGGGGGGACCACGCTCGGTCACCCCTCCACTTT. Translation: CAWRGDHARSPLHF.

V usage is TRBV7-9 and J usage is TRBJ2-5; tentative D call: TRBD1 (6 bases). This CDR3 is built from 14 residues. V lost 5 bases to trimming and J lost 6 bases, with 16 bases between them. CDR1 and CDR2 (germline): SEHNR, FQNEAQ (reference sequence). CDR3 protein: CASSPSLGGKTQYF. The CDR3 DNA sequence: TGTGCCAGCAGCCCCTCTCTAGGGGGTAAGACCCAGTACTTC.

V is TRBV5-1 and J is TRBJ2-1; no reliable D call. Germline-derived CDR1 and CDR2 are SGHRS and YFSETQ. The CDR3 covers 14 residues. The V gene lost 4 bases and the J gene lost 6 bases, with 14 bases spanning the gap. CDR3 sequence (DNA): TGCGCCAGCAGCGAGCTAGGGCCCCTCAATGAGCAGTTCTTC. Translation gives CASSELGPLNEQFF.

The V gene is TRBV20-1, the J gene TRBJ2-7; the match to TRBD2 covers 9 bases. Trimming took 1 base from V and 6 from J; bases not matched to a gene: 7. In germline, CDR1 is DFQATT, CDR2 SNEGSKA (reference sequence). The CDR3 runs 14 residues. CDR3 nucleotide sequence: TGCAGTGCTAGAGGAGGCGGGAGGGCCTTCGAGCAGTACTTC. Translating it yields CSARGGGRAFEQYF.

The chain couples TRBV29-1 to TRBJ1-1; no definite D call. In germline, CDR1 is SQVTM, CDR2 ANQGSEA. CDR3 length: 13 residues. V lost 0 bases to trimming and J lost 5 bases, with 10 bases between them. The CDR3: CSVEDLRRTEAFF. CDR3 in DNA: TGCAGCGTTGAAGATCTAAGAAGGACTGAAGCTTTCTTT.

This chain uses TRBV28 with TRBJ2-7, with D perhaps matching TRBD2 (6 bases). This CDR3 is 13 amino acids long. In germline, CDR1 is MDHEN, CDR2 SYDVKM. The V and J ends lost 7 bases and 4 bases respectively, with 14 bases between them. This chain's CDR3 is CASTRPEGYEQYF. In DNA form, the CDR3 reads TGTGCCAGCACTCGTCCGGAGGGGTACGAGCAGTACTTC.

V and J are TRBV24-1 and TRBJ2-7; D is unresolved. Trimming removed 8 bases from V and 4 bases from J, with 20 bases in between. The germline V gene encodes CDR1 KGHDR and CDR2 SFDVKD. This CDR3 has 15 amino acids. CDR3 amino acids: CATNPPWWSPYEQYF. CDR3 bases: TGTGCCACCAATCCCCCCTGGTGGAGCCCGTACGAGCAGTACTTC.

The chain has TRBV12-5 and TRBJ1-1; D uncertain. Trimming took 8 bases from V and 4 from J, leaving 17 bases between them. This CDR3 spans 14 amino acids. CDR1 is LGHNT and CDR2 is FRNRAP in the germline V gene. The CDR3, as DNA: TGTGCTAGTACGCTGAGGAGGTTTGCCACTGAAGCTTTCTTT. It encodes CASTLRRFATEAFF.

This chain links TRBV19 with TRBJ2-2, with D perhaps matching TRBD1 (5 bases). This CDR3 contains 16 residues. Trimming stripped 6 bases from V and 6 bases from J, with 20 bases between. The germline V gene encodes CDR1 LNHDA and CDR2 SQIVND (reference sequence). CDR3 nucleotides: TGTGCCAGTAGAGGGCCGGGTAGGGGTTTGGCCGGGGAGCTGTTTTTT. Translating gives CASRGPGRGLAGELFF.

The chain links TRBV7-3 to TRBJ1-5; D ambiguous. V was cut by 5 bases and J by 3 bases, with 11 bases left in between. This CDR3 region has 14 residues. The germline V gene encodes CDR1 SGHTA and CDR2 FQGTGA. CDR3 nucleotide sequence: TGTGCCAGCAGCCCGGACGGCCCCAATCAGCCCCAGCATTTT. Translation: CASSPDGPNQPQHF.

The gene calls are TRBV28 and TRBJ2-1; TRBD2 matches 9 bases. J gave up 8 bases and V 7 bases, and 12 bases lay outside the gene matches. Per the germline V gene, CDR1 is MDHEN and CDR2 is SYDVKM. The CDR3 sequence is 15 residues long. Written as DNA, the CDR3 is TGTGCCAGCAAAAGGGGACTAGCAAACGGCGATGAGCAGTTCTTC. This encodes CASKRGLANGDEQFF. Complete variable domain (other parts from reference TRBV28 and TRBJ2-1): DVKVTQSSRYLVKRTGEKVFLECVQDMDHENMFWYRQDPGLGLRLIYFSYDVKMKEKGDIPEGYSVSREKKERFSLILESASTNQTSMYLCASKRGLANGDEQFFGPGTRLTVL.

V is TRBV30 and J is TRBJ1-2, with D unresolved. V gave up 6 bases and J gave up 0 bases, with 8 bases separating them. This CDR3 comprises 12 residues. Germline-derived CDR1 and CDR2 are GTSNPN and SVGIG (reference sequence). CDR3 in DNA: TGTGCCTGCGACGGCACTAACTATGGCTACACCTTC. Protein sequence: CACDGTNYGYTF.

This clonotype was recorded once. The chain couples TRBV27 to TRBJ2-2; the D gene is possibly TRBD1 (5 bases). This CDR3 is built from 13 residues. Trimming took 3 bases from V and 5 from J, leaving 7 bases between them. Germline CDR1 MNHEY, CDR2 SMNVEV (reference sequence). This CDR3 reads CASSFAGTGELFF. As DNA, the CDR3 is TGTGCCAGCAGTTTCGCAGGGACCGGGGAGCTGTTTTTT.

This clonotype was counted a single time. This chain links TRBV6-5 with TRBJ2-3, with D hard to call. The CDR3 is made up of 14 amino acids. Germline V gene data show CDR1 as MNHEY and CDR2 as SVGAGI. V was cut by 2 bases and J by 2 bases, with 8 bases left in between. For the CDR3, the DNA is TGTGCCAGCAGTTACAGGCAGACCACAGATACGCAGTATTTT. Translating it yields CASSYRQTTDTQYF.

The rearrangement links TRBV6-2 or TRBV6-3 to TRBJ2-3; D tentatively reads TRBD1 or TRBD2 (5 bases each). Germline V lookup: CDR1 MNHEY, CDR2 SVGEGT. The CDR3 is 14 residues long. Trimming left V 7 bases short and J 2 bases short, with 13 bases between. CDR3 region: CASTSGTTTDTQYF. CDR3 coding DNA: TGTGCCAGCACCTCAGGGACGACCACAGATACGCAGTATTTT.

The V call is TRBV7-9, the J call TRBJ1-4; D ambiguous. This CDR3 comprises 16 residues. Germline V gene lookup returns CDR1 SEHNR and CDR2 FQNEAQ (reference sequence). V lost 1 base and J lost 0, with 9 bases in between. The CDR3 sequence is CASSLDYDATNEKLFF. CDR3 DNA sequence: TGTGCCAGCAGCTTAGATTACGATGCAACTAATGAAAAACTGTTTTTT.

The V gene is TRBV5-4, the J gene TRBJ2-6; no definite D call. Germline values: CDR1 SGHNT, CDR2 YYREEE (reference sequence). Trimming left V 3 bases short and J 0 bases short, with 4 bases between. The length of the CDR3 is 14 residues. The CDR3 sequence: CASSSNSGANVLTF. DNA for the CDR3: TGTGCCAGCAGCTCGAACTCTGGGGCCAACGTCCTGACTTTC. The variable domain in full, with the rest retrieved from reference TRBV5-4 and TRBJ2-6, is ETGVTQSPTHLIKTRGQQVTLRCSSQSGHNTVSWYQQALGQGPQFIFQYYREEENGRGNFPPRFSGLQFPNYSSELNVNALELDDSALYLCASSSNSGANVLTFGAGSRLTVL.

The gene calls are TRBV4-3 and TRBJ1-5; TRBD1 is a possible D gene (5 bases). The CDR3 is 15 amino acids. Germline values: CDR1 LGHNA, CDR2 YSLEER. With 6 bases removed from V and 3 bases from J, the gap between germline ends came to 15 bases. The CDR3 region has the DNA TGCGCCAGCAGTCTTAGGAGACAGACCAATCAGCCCCAGCATTTT. It yields the protein CASSLRRQTNQPQHF.

J is TRBJ1-1 and V is TRBV29-1, with 10 bases lining up with TRBD1. In germline, CDR1 is SQVTM, CDR2 ANQGSEA. The CDR3 spans 15 residues. With 5 bases clipped from V and 4 bases from J, the junction kept 10 bases outside the gene matches. This CDR3 reads CSVTGDRGFSTEAFF. In DNA form, the CDR3 reads TGCAGCGTTACCGGGGACAGGGGTTTTAGCACTGAAGCTTTCTTT.

This clonotype has a single count. The chain employs TRBV9 and TRBJ1-2, with a weak D call TRBD1 (5 bases). Germline V gene sequence: CDR1 SGDLS, CDR2 YYNGEE. The CDR3 contains 16 residues. V was clipped by 4 bases and J by 3 bases, with 19 bases between them. The CDR3 region has the DNA TGTGCCAGCAGCCTTAGGCCTGATTCGGGGGACTATGGCTACACCTTC. Protein sequence: CASSLRPDSGDYGYTF.

CDR3 DNA sequence: TGCGCCAGCAGCTTGAACGGTCCCGGGGAGACCCAGTACTTC. Translating it yields CASSLNGPGETQYF. V and J are TRBV5-1 and TRBJ2-5; D unclear. The CDR3 length is 14 residues. The germline V gene has CDR1 SGHRS and CDR2 YFSETQ. V was shortened by 1 base and J by 5 bases, with 12 bases between the two germline ends.

The CDR3: CASSPAGEVEAFF. The CDR3 DNA is TGTGCCAGCAGCCCCGCAGGGGAGGTTGAAGCTTTCTTT. The chain employs TRBV7-9 and TRBJ1-1, with TRBD1 as a possible D gene (6 bases). V was cut by 5 bases and J by 7 bases, with 14 bases left in between. The CDR3 spans 13 residues. The germline V gene has CDR1 SEHNR and CDR2 FQNEAQ (reference sequence).

The chain combines TRBV19 with TRBJ2-1, with D tentatively TRBD2 (5 bases). The ends were cut back, 6 bases at V and 2 bases at J, with 17 bases in the middle. The CDR3 runs 16 residues. Looked up from germline, CDR1 is LNHDA and CDR2 is SQIVND (reference sequence). The CDR3 DNA reads TGTGCCAGTAGCCCTCGAGCTAGCTACCCCTACAATGAGCAGTTCTTC. It codes for CASSPRASYPYNEQFF.

V gene TRBV20-1 combines with J gene TRBJ1-2, with TRBD1 identical over 8 bases. The ends lost 6 bases at V and 6 bases at J; junction bases unmatched: 6. This CDR3 is built from 12 residues. Germline loops: CDR1 DFQATT, CDR2 SNEGSKA (reference sequence). CDR3 in amino acids: CSAAGGADGYTF. CDR3 nucleotides: TGCAGTGCAGCAGGGGGCGCGGATGGCTACACCTTC.

This rearrangement joins TRBV4-1 to TRBJ2-7; TRBD1 is a possible D gene (5 bases). Germline CDR1 and CDR2: MGHRA and YSYEKL. The CDR3 totals 15 residues. The germline V and J ends were trimmed by 9 bases and 3 bases, with 21 bases remaining between them. The CDR3 here is CASREEKGFYYEQYF. For the CDR3, the DNA is TGCGCCAGTCGAGAAGAGAAGGGGTTTTACTACGAGCAGTACTTC.

The rearrangement joins TRBV7-9 to TRBJ2-5, with D perhaps matching TRBD2 (5 bases). The CDR3 has 13 amino acids. Per germline, CDR1 SEHNR and CDR2 FQNEAQ (reference sequence). V was trimmed by 7 bases and J by 3 bases, leaving 12 bases between them. CDR3 in DNA: TGTGCCAGCACCCGGGATCCAAAAGAGACCCAGTACTTC. Amino acid sequence: CASTRDPKETQYF.

V is TRBV18 and J is TRBJ1-2, with TRBD1 as a possible D gene (5 bases). V lost 3 bases and J lost 5, with 13 bases in between. The CDR3 has 14 residues. Germline V CDR1 and CDR2: KGHSH, LQKENI. The DNA of the CDR3 is TGTGCCAGCTCACCCCTGGAGGGGAGGTATGGCTACACCTTC. Translated: CASSPLEGRYGYTF.

This rearrangement joins TRBV6-2 or TRBV6-3 to TRBJ1-2; D may be TRBD1 (5 bases). The CDR3 runs 16 residues. Germline assignment: CDR1 MNHEY and CDR2 SVGEGT. V lost 1 base, J lost 0 bases, and 12 bases lay in between. The CDR3 sequence is CASSYFEDTANYGYTF. In DNA, the CDR3 is TGTGCCAGCAGTTACTTCGAGGACACCGCTAACTATGGCTACACCTTC.

This clonotype has only a few counts. The chain recombines TRBV5-6 with TRBJ2-2; 10 nucleotides match TRBD1. Germline V gene lookup returns CDR1 SGHDT and CDR2 YYEEEE. CDR3 length equals 16 residues. J was trimmed by 3 bases and V by 0 bases; bases with no gene match: 2. The chain's CDR3 is CASSLGDRGYTGELFF. The CDR3 region has the DNA TGTGCCAGCAGCTTGGGGGACAGGGGTTACACCGGGGAGCTGTTTTTT.

The chain couples TRBV12-3 or TRBV12-4 to TRBJ1-1, with D unclear. Trimming left V 7 bases short and J 0 bases short, with 15 bases between. The CDR3 spans 15 residues. DNA of the CDR3: TGTGCCAGCACCCTCGGATGGTCCATGAACACTGAAGCTTTCTTT. Its translation is CASTLGWSMNTEAFF.